This entry is about one TCR beta chain. A much larger clonotype is one base distant, so this may be a read error. Primers used in a second PCR of about 6 to 11 cycles were a sample-barcoded 5' primer and a J-beta primer mix. Every sample returned 2.5 million or more CDR3-containing paired-end reads. TCRdb fed the 5' RACE reads into MiXCR, producing one record per CDR3 protein. The sample carries 650,000 to 700,000 distinct CDR3 sequences, 32% recorded once. The data stem from a study of blood T cells in healthy people across ages. The germline CDR1 and CDR2 sequences are MGHRA and YSYEKL. Between the trimmed V and J ends, which lost 0 bases and 3 bases, there was a span of 11 bases. This CDR3 region has 15 residues.

This sequence was found in a woman older than 75 in good health. Sequencing was performed on blood. The chain carries TRBV4-1 and TRBJ1-1; D remains unclear. The CDR3 DNA reads TGCGCCAGCAGCCAAGATCGTGCCGGATACACTGAAGCTTTCTTT. It specifies CASSQDRAGYTEAFF.